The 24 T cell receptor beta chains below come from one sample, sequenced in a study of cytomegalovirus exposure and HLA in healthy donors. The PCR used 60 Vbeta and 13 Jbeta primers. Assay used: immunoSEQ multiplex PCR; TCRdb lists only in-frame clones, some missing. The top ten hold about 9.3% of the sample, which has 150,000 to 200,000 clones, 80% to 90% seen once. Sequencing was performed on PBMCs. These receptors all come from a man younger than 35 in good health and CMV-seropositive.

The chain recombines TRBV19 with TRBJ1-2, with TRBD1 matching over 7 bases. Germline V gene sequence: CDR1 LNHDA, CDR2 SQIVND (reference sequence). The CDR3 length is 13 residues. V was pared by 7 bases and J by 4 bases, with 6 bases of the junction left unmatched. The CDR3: CASNLDRAYGYTF. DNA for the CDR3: TGTGCCAGTAACCTAGACAGGGCCTATGGCTACACCTTC.

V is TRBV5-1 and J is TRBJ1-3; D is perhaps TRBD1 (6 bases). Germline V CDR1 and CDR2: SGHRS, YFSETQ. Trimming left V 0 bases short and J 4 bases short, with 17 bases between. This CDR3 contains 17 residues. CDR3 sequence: CASSLVPHRVGGNTIYF. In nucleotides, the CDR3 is TGCGCCAGCAGCTTGGTACCCCACAGGGTAGGAGGAAACACCATATATTTT.

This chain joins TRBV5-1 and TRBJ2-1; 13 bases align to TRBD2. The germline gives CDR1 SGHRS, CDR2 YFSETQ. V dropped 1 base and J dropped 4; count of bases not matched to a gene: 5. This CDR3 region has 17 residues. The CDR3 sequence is CASSLILAGGPYNEQFF. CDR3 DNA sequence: TGCGCCAGCAGCTTGATACTAGCGGGGGGGCCGTACAATGAGCAGTTCTTC. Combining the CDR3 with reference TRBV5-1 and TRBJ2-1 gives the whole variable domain KAGVTQTPRYLIKTRGQQVTLSCSPISGHRSVSWYQQTPGQGLQFLFEYFSETQRNKGNFPGRFSGRQFSNSRSEMNVSTLELGDSALYLCASSLILAGGPYNEQFFGPGTRLTVL.

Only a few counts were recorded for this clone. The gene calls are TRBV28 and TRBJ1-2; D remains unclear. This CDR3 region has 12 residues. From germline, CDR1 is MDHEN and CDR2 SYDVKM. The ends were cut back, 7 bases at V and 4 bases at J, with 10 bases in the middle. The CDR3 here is CASTTQFYGYTF. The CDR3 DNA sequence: TGTGCCAGCACCACTCAATTCTATGGCTACACCTTC.

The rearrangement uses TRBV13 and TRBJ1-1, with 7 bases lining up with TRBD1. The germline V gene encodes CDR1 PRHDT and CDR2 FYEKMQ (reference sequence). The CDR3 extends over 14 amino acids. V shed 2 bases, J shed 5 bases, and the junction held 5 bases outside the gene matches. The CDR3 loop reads CASSLQGELTEAFF. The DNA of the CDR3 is TGTGCCAGCAGCTTACAGGGGGAGTTAACTGAAGCTTTCTTT.

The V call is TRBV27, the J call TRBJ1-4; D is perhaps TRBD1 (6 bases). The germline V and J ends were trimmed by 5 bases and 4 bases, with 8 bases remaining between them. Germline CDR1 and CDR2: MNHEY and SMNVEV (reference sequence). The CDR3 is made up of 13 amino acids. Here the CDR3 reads CASSTGLNEKLFF. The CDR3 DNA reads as TGTGCCAGCAGTACAGGGCTTAATGAAAAACTGTTTTTT.

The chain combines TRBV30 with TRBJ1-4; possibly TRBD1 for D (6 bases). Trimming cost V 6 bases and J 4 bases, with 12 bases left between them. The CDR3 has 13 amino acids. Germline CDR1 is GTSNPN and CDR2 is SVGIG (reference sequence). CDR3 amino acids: CACYRVINEKLFF. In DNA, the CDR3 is TGTGCCTGCTACAGGGTAATTAATGAAAAACTGTTTTTT.

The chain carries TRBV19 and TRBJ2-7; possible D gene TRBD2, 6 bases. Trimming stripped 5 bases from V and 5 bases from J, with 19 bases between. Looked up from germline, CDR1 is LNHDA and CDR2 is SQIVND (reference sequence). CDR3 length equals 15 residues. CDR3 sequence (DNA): TGTGCCAGTAGTCTACGAGTTCGGGGGTACCACGAGCAGTACTTC. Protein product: CASSLRVRGYHEQYF.

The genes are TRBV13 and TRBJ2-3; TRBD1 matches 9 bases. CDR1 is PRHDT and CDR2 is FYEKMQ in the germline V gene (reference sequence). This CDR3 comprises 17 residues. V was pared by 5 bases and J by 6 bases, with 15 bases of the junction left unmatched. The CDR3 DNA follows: TGTGCCAGCAGCGCACCGGGACAGGGTGCCATATCGGATACGCAGTATTTT. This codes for CASSAPGQGAISDTQYF.

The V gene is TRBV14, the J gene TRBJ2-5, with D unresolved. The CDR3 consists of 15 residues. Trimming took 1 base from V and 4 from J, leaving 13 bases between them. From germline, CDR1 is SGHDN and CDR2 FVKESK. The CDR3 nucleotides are TGTGCCAGCAGCCAAGGACGAGGTGGCACAGAGACCCAGTACTTC. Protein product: CASSQGRGGTETQYF.

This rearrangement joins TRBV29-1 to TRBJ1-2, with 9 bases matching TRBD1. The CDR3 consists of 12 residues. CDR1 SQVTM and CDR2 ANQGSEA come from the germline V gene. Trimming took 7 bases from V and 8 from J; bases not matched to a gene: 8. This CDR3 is CSARDRAGGYTF. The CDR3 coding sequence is TGCAGCGCCAGGGACAGGGCTGGCGGCTACACCTTC.

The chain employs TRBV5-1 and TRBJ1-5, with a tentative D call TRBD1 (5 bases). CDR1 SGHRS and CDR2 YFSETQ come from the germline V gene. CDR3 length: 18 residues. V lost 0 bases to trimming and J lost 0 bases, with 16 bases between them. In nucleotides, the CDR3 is TGCGCCAGCAGCTTGGGCTTGGACATGGCCCATAGCAATCAGCCCCAGCATTTT. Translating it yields CASSLGLDMAHSNQPQHF.

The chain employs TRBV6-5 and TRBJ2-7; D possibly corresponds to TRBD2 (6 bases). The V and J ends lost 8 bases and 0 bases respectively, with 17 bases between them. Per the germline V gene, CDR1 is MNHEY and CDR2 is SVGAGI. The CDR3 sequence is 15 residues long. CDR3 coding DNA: TGTGCCAGCCGAAGAGCGGGCCCCAGCTCCTACGAGCAGTACTTC. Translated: CASRRAGPSSYEQYF.

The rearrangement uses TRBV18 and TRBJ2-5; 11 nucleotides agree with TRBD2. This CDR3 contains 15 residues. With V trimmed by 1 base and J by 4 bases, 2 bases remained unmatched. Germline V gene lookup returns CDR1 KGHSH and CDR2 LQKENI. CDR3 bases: TGTGCCAGCTCACCACTGCTAGCGGGGGGAGAGACCCAGTACTTC. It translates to CASSPLLAGGETQYF.

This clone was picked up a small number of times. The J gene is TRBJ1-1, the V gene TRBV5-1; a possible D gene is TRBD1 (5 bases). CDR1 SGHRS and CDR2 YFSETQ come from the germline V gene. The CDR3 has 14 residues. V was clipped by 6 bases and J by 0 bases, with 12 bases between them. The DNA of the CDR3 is TGCGCCAGCACCCTGGGAGGGGTGAACACTGAAGCTTTCTTT. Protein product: CASTLGGVNTEAFF.

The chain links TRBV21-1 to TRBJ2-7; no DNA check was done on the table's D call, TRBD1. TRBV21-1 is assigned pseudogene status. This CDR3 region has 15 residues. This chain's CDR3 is CASSRGTGGLSEQYF. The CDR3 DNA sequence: TGTGCCAGCAGCAGAGGGACAGGGGGTTTAAGCGAGCAGTACTTC.

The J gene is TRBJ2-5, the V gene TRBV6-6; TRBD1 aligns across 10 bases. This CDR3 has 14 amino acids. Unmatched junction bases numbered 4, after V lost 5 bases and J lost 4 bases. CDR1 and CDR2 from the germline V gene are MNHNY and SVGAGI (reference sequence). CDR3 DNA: TGTGCCAGCAGTCCCAGGACAGGGGGAGAGACCCAGTACTTC. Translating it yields CASSPRTGGETQYF.

Here the CDR3 DNA reads TGTGCCATCAGTGAGCCGGAGACAGGGGCCTTATACAATGAGCAGTTCTTC. It translates to CAISEPETGALYNEQFF. The V gene is TRBV10-3, the J gene TRBJ2-1; the match to TRBD1 covers 8 bases. The CDR3 is 17 residues long. Germline V gene lookup returns CDR1 ENHRY and CDR2 SYGVKD. V was pared by 2 bases and J by 4 bases, with 10 bases of the junction left unmatched.

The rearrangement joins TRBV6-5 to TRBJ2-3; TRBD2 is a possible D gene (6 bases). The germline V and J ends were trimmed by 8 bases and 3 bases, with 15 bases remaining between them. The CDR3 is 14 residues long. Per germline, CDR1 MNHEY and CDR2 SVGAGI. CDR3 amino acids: CASAGLPGTDTQYF. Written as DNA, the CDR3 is TGTGCCAGCGCGGGACTCCCGGGAACAGATACGCAGTATTTT.

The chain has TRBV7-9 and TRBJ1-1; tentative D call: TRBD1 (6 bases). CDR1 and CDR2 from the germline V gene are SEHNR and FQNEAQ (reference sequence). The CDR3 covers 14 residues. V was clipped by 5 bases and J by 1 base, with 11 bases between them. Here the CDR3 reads CASSPGQTNTEAFF. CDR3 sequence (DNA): TGTGCCAGCAGCCCCGGACAGACGAACACTGAAGCTTTCTTT.

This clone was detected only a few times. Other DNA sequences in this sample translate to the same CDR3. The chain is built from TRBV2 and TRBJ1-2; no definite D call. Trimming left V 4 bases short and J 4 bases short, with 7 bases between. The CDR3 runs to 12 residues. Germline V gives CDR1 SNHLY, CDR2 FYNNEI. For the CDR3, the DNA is TGTGCCAGCAGTGGAGACTCCTATGGCTACACCTTC. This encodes CASSGDSYGYTF.

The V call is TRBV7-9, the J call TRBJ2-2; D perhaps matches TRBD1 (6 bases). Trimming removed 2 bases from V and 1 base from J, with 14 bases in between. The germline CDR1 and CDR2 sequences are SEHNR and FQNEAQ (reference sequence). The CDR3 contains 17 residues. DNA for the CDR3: TGTGCCAGCAGCTTACCCAGGGGTGACAAGAACACCGGGGAGCTGTTTTTT. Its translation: CASSLPRGDKNTGELFF. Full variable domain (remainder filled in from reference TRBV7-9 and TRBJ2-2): DTGVSQNPRHKITKRGQNVTFRCDPISEHNRLYWYRQTLGQGPEFLTYFQNEAQLEKSRLLSDRFSAERPKGSFSTLEIQRTEQGDSAMYLCASSLPRGDKNTGELFFGEGSRLTVL.

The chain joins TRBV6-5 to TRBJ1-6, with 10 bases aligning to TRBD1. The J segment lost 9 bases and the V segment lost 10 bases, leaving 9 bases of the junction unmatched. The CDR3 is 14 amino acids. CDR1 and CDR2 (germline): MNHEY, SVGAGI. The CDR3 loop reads CATGDRGTGSPLHF. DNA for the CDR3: TGTGCCACCGGGGACAGGGGTACAGGTTCACCCCTCCACTTT.

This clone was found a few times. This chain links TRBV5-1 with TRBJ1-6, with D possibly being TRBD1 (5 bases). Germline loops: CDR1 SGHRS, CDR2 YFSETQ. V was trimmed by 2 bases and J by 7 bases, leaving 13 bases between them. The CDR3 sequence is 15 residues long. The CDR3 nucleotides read TGCGCCAGCAGCTTCAATCGAGACAGAAATTCACCCCTCCACTTT. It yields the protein CASSFNRDRNSPLHF.